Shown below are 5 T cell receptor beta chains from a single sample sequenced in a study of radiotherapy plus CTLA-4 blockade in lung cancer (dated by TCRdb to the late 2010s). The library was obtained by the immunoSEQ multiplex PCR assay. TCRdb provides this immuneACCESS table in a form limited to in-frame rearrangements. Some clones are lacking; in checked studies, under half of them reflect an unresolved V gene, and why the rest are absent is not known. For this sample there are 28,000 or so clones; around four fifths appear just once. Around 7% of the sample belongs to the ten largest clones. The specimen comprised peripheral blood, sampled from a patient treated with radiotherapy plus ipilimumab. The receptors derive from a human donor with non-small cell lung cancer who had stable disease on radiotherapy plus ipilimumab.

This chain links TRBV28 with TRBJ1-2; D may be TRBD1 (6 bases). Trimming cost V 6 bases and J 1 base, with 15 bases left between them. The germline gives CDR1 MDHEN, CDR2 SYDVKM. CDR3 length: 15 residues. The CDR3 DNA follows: TGTGCCAGCAGCCCATACGGACAGTTTAACTATGGCTACACCTTC. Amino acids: CASSPYGQFNYGYTF.

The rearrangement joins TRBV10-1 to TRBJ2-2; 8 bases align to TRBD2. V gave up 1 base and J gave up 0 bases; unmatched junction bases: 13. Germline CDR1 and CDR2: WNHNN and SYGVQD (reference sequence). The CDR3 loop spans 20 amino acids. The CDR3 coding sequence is TGCGCCAGCAGTGAGTTGGTTGGCGGGGGGCCGTTCGCGAACACCGGGGAGCTGTTTTTT. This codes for CASSELVGGGPFANTGELFF.

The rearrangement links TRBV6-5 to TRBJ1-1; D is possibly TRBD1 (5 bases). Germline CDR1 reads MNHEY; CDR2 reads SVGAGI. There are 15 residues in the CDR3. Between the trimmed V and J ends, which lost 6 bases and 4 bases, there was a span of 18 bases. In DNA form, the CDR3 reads TGTGCCAGCAGCTCCCGACGGGTGGGGGGCACTGAAGCTTTCTTT. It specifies CASSSRRVGGTEAFF.

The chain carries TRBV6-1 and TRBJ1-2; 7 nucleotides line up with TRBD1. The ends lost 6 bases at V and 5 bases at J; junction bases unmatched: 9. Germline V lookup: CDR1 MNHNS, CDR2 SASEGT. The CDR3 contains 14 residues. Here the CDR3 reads CASSPYRGEYGYTF. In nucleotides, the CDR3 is TGTGCCAGCAGCCCCTACAGGGGAGAGTATGGCTACACCTTC.

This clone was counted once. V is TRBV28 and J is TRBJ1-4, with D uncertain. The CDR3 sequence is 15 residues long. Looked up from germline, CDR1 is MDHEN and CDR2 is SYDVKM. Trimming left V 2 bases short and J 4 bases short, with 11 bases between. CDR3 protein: CASSLGGPLNEKLFF. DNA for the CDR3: TGTGCCAGCAGTTTAGGTGGGCCTCTTAATGAAAAACTGTTTTTT.